This T cell receptor beta chain emerged from a study of blood T cell repertoires in COVID-19. Study overall: Spain, Italy and the United States supplied samples that represented acute and convalescent COVID-19.

CDR3 size: 14 residues. Germline V CDR1 and CDR2: MDHEN, SYDVKM. J was trimmed by 9 bases and V by 3 bases; bases with no gene match: 2. Per the original data handling: Amplification of reference gene primers was used by the study to estimate nucleated cell counts. Produced via immunoSEQ multiplex PCR; TCRdb's table is partial and in-frame only. V and J calls plus clone size are reproduced from that table; the DNA served to infer D and trimming. The data show fewer than 300,000 clones, with around 87% seen just once and 2.3% held by the top ten. This clone was recorded a few times. The TCR sequence derives from a woman between 45 and 60 years old with acute or convalescent COVID-19. The chain has TRBV28 and TRBJ1-6; 10 bases align to TRBD1. The specimen was peripheral blood. CDR3 DNA: TGTGCCAGCAGTTTGGGGACAGGGGTTTCACCCCTCCACTTT. Translated, it gives CASSLGTGVSPLHF. The variable domain in full, with the rest retrieved from reference TRBV28 and TRBJ1-6, is DVKVTQSSRYLVKRTGEKVFLECVQDMDHENMFWYRQDPGLGLRLIYFSYDVKMKEKGDIPEGYSVSREKKERFSLILESASTNQTSMYLCASSLGTGVSPLHFGNGTRLTVT.